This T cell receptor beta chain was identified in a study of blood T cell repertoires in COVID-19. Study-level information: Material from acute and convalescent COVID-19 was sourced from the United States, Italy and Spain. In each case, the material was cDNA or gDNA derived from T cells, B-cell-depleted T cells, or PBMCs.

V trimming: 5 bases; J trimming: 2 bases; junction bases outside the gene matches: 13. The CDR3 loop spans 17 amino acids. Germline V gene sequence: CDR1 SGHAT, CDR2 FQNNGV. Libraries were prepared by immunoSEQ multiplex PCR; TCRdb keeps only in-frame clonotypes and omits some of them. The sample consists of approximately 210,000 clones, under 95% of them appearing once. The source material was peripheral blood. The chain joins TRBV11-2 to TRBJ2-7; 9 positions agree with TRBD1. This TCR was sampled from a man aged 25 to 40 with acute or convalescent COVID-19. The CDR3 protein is CASSLLPGQGQPYEQYF. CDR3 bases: TGTGCCAGCAGCCTCCTCCCGGGACAGGGACAACCCTACGAGCAGTACTTC. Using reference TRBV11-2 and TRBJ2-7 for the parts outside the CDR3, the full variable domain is EAGVAQSPRYKIIEKRQSVAFWCNPISGHATLYWYQQILGQGPKLLIQFQNNGVVDDSQLPKDRFSAERLKGVDSTLKIQPAKLEDSAVYLCASSLLPGQGQPYEQYFGPGTRLTVT.